The 19 T cell receptor beta chains given below trace back to one sample, sequenced in a study of metastatic and nonmetastatic thyroid tumors. TCRdb redid the clone calls on the PCR reads using MiXCR. The sample lists more than 8,500 clones, about a quarter occurring once. None of the patients had undergone any treatment ahead of thyroid surgery. Material for sequencing was adjacent normal tissue. Receptors were obtained from a female donor with papillary thyroid cancer or a benign thyroid nodule (not recorded which). Some clones in this sample may be carry-over from other donors' samples.

This clone is deemed medium-sized (0.01 to 0.1%). The rearrangement uses TRBV6-4 and TRBJ2-1; D is possibly TRBD2 (5 bases). Germline assignment: CDR1 MRHNA and CDR2 SNTAGT. V was clipped by 3 bases and J by 6 bases, with 9 bases between them. This CDR3 has 13 amino acids. CDR3 protein: CASSEGEANEQFF. The CDR3 DNA reads TGTGCCAGCAGTGAGGGAGAGGCCAATGAGCAGTTCTTC.

This clone is labeled medium-sized (0.01 to 0.1%). The chain's CDR3 is CASSERGTSQPLHF. As DNA, the CDR3 is TGTGCCAGCAGTGAAAGGGGGACCTCTCAACCCCTCCACTTT. The gene calls are TRBV6-1 and TRBJ1-6; tentatively, D is TRBD1 (6 bases). CDR3 length: 14 residues. Germline V gene data show CDR1 as MNHNS and CDR2 as SASEGT. Trimming cost V 2 bases and J 12 bases, with 14 bases left between them.

This clone was detected many times. A read error may explain this, as a much larger clone is one base away. Other DNA sequences in the sample encode the same CDR3. This chain joins TRBV29-1 and TRBJ2-2; D not resolved. Trimming removed 5 bases from V and 2 bases from J, with 9 bases in between. Germline CDR1 SQVTM, CDR2 ANQGSEA. This CDR3 has 13 residues. The DNA for the CDR3 is TGCAGCGTTAGGGTCGCTAACACCGGGGAGCTGTTTTTT. Encoded protein: CSVRVANTGELFF.

The J gene is TRBJ2-5, the V gene TRBV6-1; no firm D call. The CDR3 covers 12 residues. CDR1 MNHNS and CDR2 SASEGT come from the germline V gene. V was cut by 6 bases and J by 8 bases, with 13 bases left in between. Here the CDR3 reads CASRGWCDTQYF. The CDR3 DNA follows: TGTGCCAGCAGGGGGTGGTGTGATACCCAGTACTTC.

The chain carries TRBV6-1 and TRBJ1-2; 12 bases align to TRBD1. The CDR3 runs 15 residues. V was clipped by 5 bases and J by 8 bases; unmatched bases: 9. Germline V gene sequence: CDR1 MNHNS, CDR2 SASEGT. The CDR3 loop is CASSLQGQGAGGYTF. For the CDR3, the DNA is TGTGCCAGCAGTCTTCAGGGACAGGGGGCGGGAGGCTACACCTTC.

The table lists this clone with a few counts. This chain uses TRBV7-2 with TRBJ2-3; D is undetermined. The CDR3 contains 14 residues. Looked up from germline, CDR1 is SGHTA and CDR2 is FQGNSA. The V end lost 4 bases, the J end lost 1 base, and 9 bases lay between the germline ends. CDR3: CASSSYLRTDTQYF. In DNA, the CDR3 is TGTGCCAGCAGCTCCTATCTTCGCACAGATACGCAGTATTTT.

V gene TRBV7-3 combines with J gene TRBJ2-5; 9 nucleotides match TRBD1. This CDR3 has 13 amino acids. Per the germline V gene, CDR1 is SGHTA and CDR2 is FQGTGA. The J segment lost 5 bases and the V segment lost 5 bases, leaving 3 bases of the junction unmatched. CDR3 sequence (DNA): TGTGCCAGCAGCCCCGGGACAGGGGAGACCCAGTACTTC. Amino acids: CASSPGTGETQYF.

This clone was counted ten times or more. The V gene is TRBV5-1, the J gene TRBJ1-1; 10 bases are shared with TRBD1. This CDR3 contains 12 residues. Germline-derived CDR1 and CDR2 are SGHRS and YFSETQ. With 5 bases clipped from V and 7 bases from J, the junction kept 2 bases outside the gene matches. CDR3 loop: CASRGQGIEAFF. In DNA form, the CDR3 reads TGCGCCAGCAGGGGACAGGGGATTGAAGCTTTCTTT.

The chain is built from TRBV12-3 or TRBV12-4 and TRBJ2-3; TRBD2 aligns across 7 bases. V lost 11 bases and J lost 1; bases outside the gene matches: 12. The CDR3 loop spans 15 amino acids. CDR3 loop: CAGAFGRGGTDTQYF. CDR3 in DNA: TGTGCCGGGGCGTTCGGACGGGGGGGCACAGATACGCAGTATTTT.

The chain joins TRBV5-1 to TRBJ2-1; 9 bases match TRBD2. The J segment lost 10 bases and the V segment lost 6 bases, leaving 5 bases of the junction unmatched. CDR1 is SGHRS, CDR2 YFSETQ, per germline. The CDR3 is 12 amino acids. DNA for the CDR3: TGCGCCAGCATGACTAGCGGAACCGAGCAGTTCTTC. It specifies CASMTSGTEQFF. Complete variable domain (other parts from reference TRBV5-1 and TRBJ2-1): KAGVTQTPRYLIKTRGQQVTLSCSPISGHRSVSWYQQTPGQGLQFLFEYFSETQRNKGNFPGRFSGRQFSNSRSEMNVSTLELGDSALYLCASMTSGTEQFFGPGTRLTVL.

A note on this clone: At the DNA level, this CDR3 is encoded by other sequences in the same sample as well. The rearrangement uses TRBV30 and TRBJ1-5; possible D gene TRBD1, 6 bases. The germline V gene has CDR1 GTSNPN and CDR2 SVGIG (reference sequence). The length of the CDR3 is 15 residues. V lost 0 bases and J lost 1, with 10 bases in between. The CDR3 loop reads CAWSVSGASNQPQHF. The CDR3 DNA reads TGTGCCTGGAGTGTATCAGGGGCAAGCAATCAGCCCCAGCATTTT.

The V call is TRBV27, the J call TRBJ2-7, with a weak D call TRBD2 (5 bases). V lost 9 bases and J lost 0, with 27 bases in between. The CDR3 spans 18 residues. CDR1 is MNHEY, CDR2 SMNVEV, per germline (reference sequence). CDR3 amino acids: CARRSPPGGATNSYEQYF. The CDR3 nucleotides are TGTGCCAGGCGATCGCCACCCGGTGGTGCGACTAACTCCTACGAGCAGTACTTC.

This clone came up many times. This sequence joins TRBV11-2 and TRBJ2-7; 12 nucleotides agree with TRBD2. Losses at the gene ends were 0 bases for V and 7 bases for J; bases not matched to a gene: 4. The germline V gene has CDR1 SGHAT and CDR2 FQNNGV. The CDR3 is made up of 15 amino acids. The CDR3 spells CASSLDPSGRGEQYF. In DNA form, the CDR3 reads TGTGCCAGCAGCTTAGATCCTAGCGGGAGGGGGGAGCAGTACTTC.

This clone turned up a few times. The gene calls are TRBV2 and TRBJ1-1; D unclear. The CDR3 is made up of 13 amino acids. Germline-derived CDR1 and CDR2 are SNHLY and FYNNEI. V was shortened by 4 bases and J by 2 bases, with 8 bases between the two germline ends. Here the CDR3 reads CASSGEANTEAFF. CDR3 DNA sequence: TGTGCCAGCAGTGGTGAAGCTAACACTGAAGCTTTCTTT.

This clone is judged medium-sized. This sequence joins TRBV19 and TRBJ2-2; D may be TRBD2 (5 bases). The CDR3 is made up of 15 amino acids. The V and J ends lost 1 base and 4 bases respectively, with 10 bases between them. Germline V lookup: CDR1 LNHDA, CDR2 SQIVND (reference sequence). The CDR3 nucleotides are TGTGCCAGTAGTATAGTAGGGAGCCCCACCGGGGAGCTGTTTTTT. Its protein is CASSIVGSPTGELFF.

This clone was seen more than once but under ten times. The chain uses TRBV6-5 and TRBJ2-1; D call uncertain. The CDR3 runs to 12 residues. V dropped 0 bases and J dropped 10 bases, with 7 bases sitting between them. The V gene's germline CDR1 is MNHEY and CDR2 SVGAGI. CDR3 residues: CASSYSGLEQFF. The CDR3 DNA reads TGTGCCAGCAGTTACTCCGGGCTGGAGCAGTTCTTC.

V and J are TRBV6-2 or TRBV6-3 and TRBJ2-6, with 9 bases that match TRBD1. The germline V gene encodes CDR1 MNHEY and CDR2 SVGEGT. CDR3 length: 19 amino acids. With V trimmed by 0 bases and J by 0 bases, 6 bases remained unmatched. Here the CDR3 reads CASSYSRGQGLSGANVLTF. The DNA of the CDR3 is TGTGCCAGCAGTTACTCGCGTGGACAGGGGCTCTCTGGGGCCAACGTCCTGACTTTC.

This clone was recorded only once. The chain is built from TRBV18 and TRBJ2-7; D ambiguous. Between the trimmed V and J ends, which lost 4 bases and 0 bases, there was a span of 16 bases. The CDR3 extends over 16 amino acids. Germline V lookup: CDR1 KGHSH, CDR2 LQKENI. The CDR3 DNA sequence: TGTGCCAGCTCACAACAGTTAGGGCCGAACTCCTACGAGCAGTACTTC. Its translation is CASSQQLGPNSYEQYF.

This clone is labeled as medium-sized (0.01 to 0.1%). CDR3 DNA sequence: TGTGCCATCATGGGGGATGCAGGGGCCAACGTCCTGACTTTC. Protein sequence: CAIMGDAGANVLTF. The chain joins TRBV10-3 to TRBJ2-6, with D perhaps TRBD1 or TRBD2 (5 bases each). With 7 bases removed from V and 4 bases from J, the gap between germline ends came to 11 bases. This CDR3 spans 14 amino acids. Germline loops: CDR1 ENHRY, CDR2 SYGVKD.